Here is one TCR beta chain with its context. Its target is unknown. This record comes from a study of Ad26.COV2.S vaccination and SARS-CoV-2 variants. Regarding the study as a whole: Those who received vaccine or placebo ended up with similar non-spike TCR breadth. Assessments of TCR breadth and depth may have underestimated the total T cell responses.

Treatment given: some 20 received Ad26.COV2.S at low or high dose, single or two shots; roughly five received placebo; per-sample allocation not given. On day 63 after the first injection, vaccine and placebo recipients gave samples. TCRdb keeps only in-frame clones here, not all; method: immunoSEQ multiplex PCR. The table includes 500,000 or so clones, roughly 85% detected once. The CDR3 is made up of 14 amino acids. Between the trimmed V and J ends, which lost 5 bases and 0 bases, there was a span of 7 bases. Germline V gene lookup returns CDR1 LNHDA and CDR2 SQIVND (reference sequence). This receptor was taken from a person between 18 and 60 years old who received the Ad26.COV2.S COVID-19 vaccine or a placebo. The sequencing used peripheral blood, collected in a trial of Ad26.COV2.S vaccine versus placebo. The chain employs TRBV19 and TRBJ2-2, with no clear D. The CDR3, as DNA: TGTGCCAGTAGTCAGTTAGCGAACACCGGGGAGCTGTTTTTT. Its protein is CASSQLANTGELFF.